What follows is one T cell receptor (beta chain) and its context. As yet, its antigen is unknown. Time point of the sample: pre-sensitization, week 0. Treatment: therapeutic diphenylcyclopropenone sensitization with weekly scalp DPC. Drawing of blood took place ahead of applying each patch test. Donation of samples came from alopecia patients who were 18 to 70 years old and suitable for DPC. These data come from a study of human T cells and chemical hapten exposure. Looking at the study overall: Upper back patch tests used 0.01% DPC, scored after 6 days.

V dropped 4 bases and J dropped 0; count of bases not matched to a gene: 3. The CDR3 sequence is 15 residues long. Germline CDR1 and CDR2: LGHDT and YNNKEL (reference sequence). TCRdb reanalysed the RACE reads using MiXCR and keeps one entry per CDR3 protein. In the table there are around 120,000 distinct CDR3 sequences, less than 15% of which are singletons. Study-wide results and caveats: Expanded TCR sets contained significantly more large CDR3 similarity clusters than controls.

The clonotype comes from a woman younger than 35 with alopecia areata. Some clones in this sample may be carry-over from other donors' samples. The chain employs TRBV3-1 and TRBJ1-3, with 7 bases aligning to TRBD1. Sequencing used whole blood, obtained in connection with sensitization to the hapten diphenylcyclopropenone (DPC). Here the CDR3 reads CASSRGQNSGNTIYF. The CDR3 bases are TGTGCCAGCAGCCGGGGACAGAACTCTGGAAACACCATATATTTT.